The rows below give T cell receptor beta chains drawn from one sample of a study of early T cells in non-severe SARS-CoV-2 infection. MiXCR, run by TCRdb on the 5' RACE reads, gives a single entry per CDR3 protein. Of tens of thousands of distinct CDR3 sequences listed, 10% to 15% are singletons. This specimen consisted of whole blood, obtained at baseline. All receptors derive from an adult who was a healthcare worker with PCR-confirmed SARS-CoV-2 infection or an uninfected control (not recorded which). Each CDR3 is given with its conserved first and last residue. The D gene is left open where the match is weak. Clone size is stated in some rows and not others, as once, few, many or a class when expanded.

d_call	v_call	clone_size	j_call	cdr3_aa	cdr3_nt
TRBD2	TRBV29-1	many	TRBJ2-2	CSVDGGDAHTGELFF	TGCAGCGTCGACGGGGGGGATGCGCACACCGGGGAGCTGTTTTTT
TRBD1	TRBV7-9	few	TRBJ1-5	CASSLGGGTEKGNQPQHF	TGTGCCAGCAGCTTAGGAGGCGGGACAGAGAAGGGGAATCAGCCCCAGCATTTT
TRBD2	TRBV7-8	NA	TRBJ2-7	CASSPRGGRSHEQYF	TGTGCCAGCAGCCCCCGCGGGGGGCGATCCCACGAGCAGTACTTC
TRBD2	TRBV12-5	NA	TRBJ2-1	CASGPRTSDDEQFF	TGTGCTAGTGGTCCGCGGACTAGCGACGATGAGCAGTTCTTC
NA	TRBV12-3/TRBV12-4	NA	TRBJ1-6	CASSLGGFSPLHF	TGTGCCAGCAGTTTGGGCGGATTTTCACCCCTCCACTTT
TRBD1	TRBV28	few	TRBJ2-1	CASTTGPGQTHNEQFF	TGTGCCAGCACAACCGGCCCGGGACAGACCCACAATGAGCAGTTCTTC
NA	TRBV12-3/TRBV12-4	few	TRBJ2-7	CASSLGISEQYF	TGTGCCAGCAGTTTGGGGATTTCGGAGCAGTACTTC
NA	TRBV11-2	NA	TRBJ2-1	CASSPSPREQFF	TGTGCCAGCAGCCCAAGCCCCCGTGAGCAGTTCTTC
TRBD1	TRBV2	many	TRBJ1-4	CASDRDRDEKLFF	TGTGCCAGCGACAGGGACAGGGATGAAAAACTGTTTTTT
TRBD1	TRBV12-3/TRBV12-4	few	TRBJ2-7	CASSSGQEDYEQYF	TGTGCCAGCAGTTCGGGACAGGAGGACTACGAGCAGTACTTC
NA	TRBV4-2	many	TRBJ1-2	CASSQDVEGDGYTF	TGTGCCAGCAGCCAAGACGTCGAGGGCGATGGCTACACCTTC
TRBD2	TRBV7-9	NA	TRBJ2-1	CATPLAGAEQFF	TGTGCCACCCCATTAGCGGGAGCTGAGCAGTTCTTC
TRBD2	TRBV28	NA	TRBJ2-3	CASTTGGGVTDTQYF	TGTGCCAGCACCACGGGCGGGGGGGTCACAGATACGCAGTATTTT
NA	TRBV9	NA	TRBJ1-6	CASTVDDGRIYNSPLHF	TGTGCCAGCACCGTAGATGACGGCCGGATATATAATTCACCCCTCCACTTT
NA	TRBV29-1	NA	TRBJ2-6	CSAESGANVLTF	TGCAGCGCCGAGTCTGGGGCCAACGTCCTGACTTTC
TRBD2	TRBV20-1	NA	TRBJ2-1	CSARDPHGSGSLQEQFF	TGCAGTGCTAGAGATCCCCATGGGAGCGGGAGTCTGCAAGAGCAGTTCTTC
NA	TRBV24-1	few	TRBJ2-7	CATSQGTSYEQYF	TGTGCCACCAGTCAGGGGACATCCTACGAGCAGTACTTC
NA	TRBV14	NA	TRBJ1-2	CASSPKVRRGYTF	TGTGCCAGCAGCCCGAAGGTCCGGCGGGGCTACACCTTC
TRBD1	TRBV27	few	TRBJ1-1	CASSRQGARAFF	TGTGCCAGCAGCCGACAGGGGGCGAGGGCTTTCTTT
NA	TRBV5-6	few	TRBJ1-2	CASSLAGSENYGYTF	TGTGCCAGCAGCTTGGCGGGCAGCGAGAACTATGGCTACACCTTC
TRBD2	TRBV25-1	few	TRBJ2-7	CASSPGLAGYYEQYF	TGTGCCAGCAGTCCGGGACTAGCGGGGTACTACGAGCAGTACTTC
TRBD2	TRBV10-2	few	TRBJ2-3	CASSSSGANTDTQYF	TGCGCCAGCAGCTCTAGCGGGGCCAACACAGATACGCAGTATTTT
TRBD2	TRBV7-6	many	TRBJ2-5	CASSRLAGANQETQYF	TGTGCCAGCAGTCGCCTAGCGGGAGCGAACCAAGAGACCCAGTACTTC
NA	TRBV3-1	few	TRBJ2-3	CASTNERALAGTQYF	TGTGCCAGCACCAATGAAAGGGCACTAGCAGGTACGCAGTATTTT
TRBD1	TRBV12-3/TRBV12-4	few	TRBJ1-1	CASERDRNTEAFF	TGTGCCAGCGAACGGGACAGAAACACTGAAGCTTTCTTT
TRBD1	TRBV5-1	few	TRBJ1-2	CASSFGGTVHLYGYTF	TGCGCCAGCAGCTTCGGCGGGACAGTCCATCTCTATGGCTACACCTTC
NA	TRBV30	few	TRBJ1-6	CAWSVFAGSSYNSPLHF	TGTGCCTGGAGTGTATTCGCGGGGAGTTCCTATAATTCACCCCTCCACTTT
NA	TRBV5-5	NA	TRBJ2-7	CASSFGASSYEQYF	TGTGCCAGCAGCTTCGGGGCCAGCTCCTACGAGCAGTACTTC
TRBD1	TRBV6-1	few	TRBJ2-7	CAITGTGFNYEQYF	TGTGCCATCACCGGGACAGGATTTAACTACGAGCAGTACTTC
NA	TRBV7-9	few	TRBJ2-3	CASSLEELTSTDTQYF	TGTGCCAGCAGCTTAGAGGAGCTGACTAGCACAGATACGCAGTATTTT
NA	TRBV11-2	NA	TRBJ2-5	CASSLGHREETQYF	TGTGCCAGCAGCTTAGGACACAGGGAAGAGACCCAGTACTTC
NA	TRBV5-5	few	TRBJ2-7	CASSLAGQDYYEQYF	TGTGCCAGCAGCTTGGCCGGGCAGGATTACTACGAGCAGTACTTC
NA	TRBV7-8	many	TRBJ2-7	CASSSGAEDGSYEQYF	TGTGCCAGCAGCTCCGGGGCGGAGGACGGATCCTACGAGCAGTACTTC
TRBD2	TRBV7-2	few	TRBJ2-7	CASSLGVTSGNEQYF	TGTGCCAGCAGCTTAGGAGTTACTAGCGGCAACGAGCAGTACTTC
NA	TRBV25-1	NA	TRBJ2-2	CASSEYRQSGELFF	TGTGCCAGCAGTGAATACAGACAGTCCGGGGAGCTGTTTTTT
NA	TRBV11-2	NA	TRBJ1-1	CASSPISTEAFF	TGTGCCAGCAGCCCCATATCCACTGAAGCTTTCTTT
TRBD2	TRBV7-3	NA	TRBJ2-1	CASSPTPRTSGGVEQFF	TGTGCCAGCAGCCCCACTCCACGGACTAGCGGGGGTGTTGAGCAGTTCTTC
NA	TRBV29-1	few	TRBJ2-1	CSVADYYNEQFF	TGCAGCGTTGCGGACTACTACAATGAGCAGTTCTTC
NA	TRBV11-2	few	TRBJ2-5	CASSSDRETQYF	TGTGCCAGCAGCTCCGACAGAGAGACCCAGTACTTC